This entry lists 19 T cell receptor beta chains sequenced from one sample in a study of blood T cells in healthy people across ages (dated by TCRdb to the mid-2010s). The method behind the library was 5' RACE. Sequencing relied on an Illumina HiSeq 2500. A second PCR of about 7 to 12 cycles was run with a J-beta primer mix and a sample-barcoded 5' primer. Using fastp at Q25 and MiXCR, TCRdb reprocessed the public reads and kept productive beta chains. Each CDR3 protein gets just one entry, which takes the most common genes and DNA from the rows behind it. Here the sample has about 780,000 distinct CDR3 sequences; 35% to 50% occur a single time. 15% to 20% of the sample belongs to the ten largest clones. Material: blood. The receptors shown here come from a man aged 80 or over in good health.

The genes are TRBV20-1 and TRBJ1-6; the match to TRBD1 covers 7 bases. V shed 6 bases and J 5 bases; nucleotides not matched to a gene: 7. CDR1 and CDR2 (germline): DFQATT, SNEGSKA (reference sequence). The length of the CDR3 is 14 residues. CDR3 residues: CSASRDSNNSPLHF. CDR3 DNA: TGCAGTGCGAGCCGGGACAGCAATAATTCACCCCTCCACTTT.

This clonotype was seen only a few times. This sequence joins TRBV4-1 and TRBJ2-1, with 8 positions matching TRBD1. J was trimmed by 3 bases and V by 1 base; bases with no gene match: 8. Germline lookup yields CDR1 MGHRA and CDR2 YSYEKL. CDR3 size: 17 residues. The CDR3 sequence: CASSQGPAGGHYNEQFF. CDR3 DNA sequence: TGCGCCAGCAGCCAAGGACCCGCAGGGGGCCACTACAATGAGCAGTTCTTC.

The V and J genes are TRBV11-2 and TRBJ2-7; TRBD2 might be the D (6 bases). The ends were cut back, 0 bases at V and 3 bases at J, with 12 bases in the middle. In germline, CDR1 is SGHAT, CDR2 FQNNGV. The CDR3 length is 15 residues. The DNA for the CDR3 is TGTGCCAGCAGCTTAGATCAGGGAGGAGGCTACGAGCAGTACTTC. Translating gives CASSLDQGGGYEQYF.

The chain couples TRBV27 to TRBJ2-7; the match to TRBD1 covers 8 bases. The DNA matches TRBJ2-4 better at its end, which makes the J call doubtful. Looked up from germline, CDR1 is MNHEY and CDR2 is SMNVEV (reference sequence). This CDR3 has 15 residues. Written as DNA, the CDR3 is TGTGCCAGCAGACAGGGGGACGGGGCCAAAAACATTCAGTACTTC. It encodes CASRQGDGAKNIQYF.

This sequence joins TRBV15 and TRBJ2-3; D gene unclear. Germline CDR1 is LNHNV and CDR2 is YYDKDF (reference sequence). Trimming pared 4 bases from V and 0 bases from J, leaving 14 bases between. This CDR3 comprises 16 residues. The CDR3 DNA reads as TGTGCCACCAGCAAGAGCGCCCTAACTAGCACAGATACGCAGTATTTT. This encodes CATSKSALTSTDTQYF.

This clonotype was recorded many times. The chain carries TRBV20-1 and TRBJ2-1; D is undetermined. The CDR3 runs to 12 residues. Germline assignment: CDR1 DFQATT and CDR2 SNEGSKA (reference sequence). V was trimmed by 0 bases and J by 8 bases, leaving 8 bases between them. CDR3 sequence: CSAREYAHEQFF. In DNA form, the CDR3 reads TGCAGTGCTAGAGAATACGCGCATGAGCAGTTCTTC.

This clonotype was recorded many times. The rearrangement uses TRBV20-1 and TRBJ2-1, with 9 bases matching TRBD2. The CDR3 runs to 12 residues. Losses at the gene ends were 7 bases for V and 4 bases for J; bases not matched to a gene: 2. In germline, CDR1 is DFQATT, CDR2 SNEGSKA (reference sequence). In DNA form, the CDR3 reads TGCAGTGGCCTAGCGGGATACAATGAGCAGTTCTTC. It is translated as CSGLAGYNEQFF.

The V and J genes are TRBV6-6 and TRBJ1-4; D may be TRBD1 (5 bases). The CDR3 loop spans 15 amino acids. The germline V gene encodes CDR1 MNHNY and CDR2 SVGAGI (reference sequence). Trimming pared 7 bases from V and 8 bases from J, leaving 20 bases between. CDR3 in amino acids: CASTREGMVGEKLFF. In nucleotides, the CDR3 is TGTGCCAGCACCCGGGAGGGGATGGTGGGGGAAAAACTGTTTTTT.

V and J are TRBV5-1 and TRBJ1-1; the D gene is possibly TRBD1 (5 bases). Trimming cost V 5 bases and J 1 base, with 9 bases left between them. Germline loops: CDR1 SGHRS, CDR2 YFSETQ. The CDR3 totals 13 residues. The CDR3 region is CASRETGNTEAFF. As DNA, the CDR3 is TGCGCCAGCAGGGAAACAGGGAACACTGAAGCTTTCTTT.

The chain carries TRBV28 and TRBJ2-1, with 9 bases identical to TRBD2. The CDR3 is 15 residues long. Germline V CDR1 and CDR2: MDHEN, SYDVKM. Trimming at V came to 5 bases and at J to 7 bases, leaving 9 bases not matched to a gene. The CDR3 coding sequence is TGTGCCAGCAGTCCGTTGGGACTAGCCTTTAATGAGCAGTTCTTC. It yields the protein CASSPLGLAFNEQFF.

The chain carries TRBV12-3 or TRBV12-4 and TRBJ2-5; 9 bases are a match to TRBD1. V dropped 2 bases and J dropped 5; count of bases not matched to a gene: 6. The CDR3 is 15 residues long. The CDR3 DNA sequence: TGTGCCAGCAGTTTAACAGGGGGCATGGGGGAGACCCAGTACTTC. This translates into CASSLTGGMGETQYF.

In this sample, this clonotype turned up many times. The J gene is TRBJ1-2, the V gene TRBV28; D gene ambiguous. Trimming stripped 7 bases from V and 3 bases from J, with 15 bases between. This CDR3 has 14 amino acids. Per germline, CDR1 MDHEN and CDR2 SYDVKM. The CDR3 spells CASTPQIADYGYTF. The CDR3, as DNA: TGTGCCAGCACCCCGCAGATCGCTGACTATGGCTACACCTTC.

The rearrangement links TRBV7-3 to TRBJ2-7, with a weak D call TRBD1 (6 bases). In germline, CDR1 is SGHTA, CDR2 FQGTGA. This CDR3 has 16 amino acids. V was pared by 0 bases and J by 4 bases, with 16 bases between. The CDR3 here is CASSLTGADSQYEQYF. Here the CDR3 DNA reads TGTGCCAGCAGCTTAACTGGCGCGGACAGTCAGTACGAGCAGTACTTC.

Note on this clonotype: A single base separates this from a much larger clone, so it may be a read error. This chain joins TRBV27 and TRBJ2-5; 14 bases map to TRBD2. The CDR3 extends over 14 amino acids. The germline CDR1 and CDR2 sequences are MNHEY and SMNVEV (reference sequence). V was clipped by 6 bases and J by 11 bases; unmatched bases: 8. CDR3 nucleotide sequence: TGTGCCAGCAGCCCCGGGACTAGCGGGAGTTGGCAGTACTTC. Residues: CASSPGTSGSWQYF.

This chain uses TRBV20-1 with TRBJ2-5, with D perhaps matching TRBD2 (5 bases). The CDR3 consists of 14 residues. V lost 1 base, J lost 2 bases, and 11 bases lay in between. Germline V CDR1 and CDR2: DFQATT, SNEGSKA (reference sequence). As DNA, the CDR3 is TGCAGTGCTAGAGTCGGGGTAGGACAAGAGACCCAGTACTTC. Its translation: CSARVGVGQETQYF.

The rearrangement joins TRBV10-3 to TRBJ2-3, with 10 nucleotides matching TRBD2. The CDR3 runs to 14 residues. Germline V lookup: CDR1 ENHRY, CDR2 SYGVKD. With 5 bases clipped from V and 6 bases from J, the junction kept 5 bases outside the gene matches. Written as DNA, the CDR3 is TGTGCCATCAGTCTAGCGGGAGCAAAGGATACGCAGTATTTT. Protein sequence: CAISLAGAKDTQYF.

In this sample, this clonotype turned up a few times. The CDR3 nucleotides read TGCGCCAGCAGCTTTCCAGGGGGCACCGAGCAGTACTTC. Translating gives CASSFPGGTEQYF. The chain links TRBV5-1 to TRBJ2-4; 8 bases are a match to TRBD1. The closer fit of TRBJ2-7 to the DNA end suggests the J call may be wrong. CDR1 SGHRS and CDR2 YFSETQ come from the germline V gene. The CDR3 covers 13 residues.

This clonotype was counted a single time. The rearrangement joins TRBV11-2 to TRBJ2-7, with unresolved D. Trimming left V 2 bases short and J 3 bases short, with 11 bases between. Germline V CDR1 and CDR2: SGHAT, FQNNGV. This CDR3 region has 14 residues. The CDR3 is CASSLRREVYEQYF. The CDR3 bases are TGTGCCAGCAGCTTACGGCGCGAGGTCTACGAGCAGTACTTC.

The chain employs TRBV4-1 and TRBJ2-3; D is ambiguous. Trimming stripped 1 base from V and 4 bases from J, with 9 bases between. The CDR3 spans 14 residues. Germline V lookup: CDR1 MGHRA, CDR2 YSYEKL. The CDR3 loop is CASSQARPPDTQYF. The CDR3, as DNA: TGCGCCAGCAGCCAAGCAAGGCCCCCAGATACGCAGTATTTT.